This T cell receptor beta chain was sequenced for a study of T-cell memory formation after mild COVID-19. For the study at large: Clusters of TCRs were largely donor specific.

Libraries for TCRalpha and TCRbeta carried sample barcodes and unique molecular identifiers via 5'RACE. TCRdb recomputed calls from the 5' RACE reads with MiXCR, one row per CDR3 protein. This table has around 310,000 distinct CDR3 sequences, under 25% appearing once. As regards this clonotype: Its antigen is undetermined.

General study results and limits: Memory from before infection featured some responding clones, which suggests cross-reactive memory joined.

Trimming took 5 bases from V and 4 from J, leaving 17 bases between them. The CDR3 loop spans 15 amino acids. Sequencing was done on a sample of PBMCs or a T cell subset sorted from them (not recorded which). The chain employs TRBV12-3 or TRBV12-4 and TRBJ2-5, with D possibly called TRBD1 or TRBD2 (5 bases each). The receptor comes from a man aged 18 to 30 who had mild COVID-19 (a few samples of this study predate the infection). Cell type and time point are not known. CDR3 nucleotides: TGTGCCAGCAGTGATACGGGGCAGGGCGGAGAGACCCAGTACTTC. Its protein is CASSDTGQGGETQYF.